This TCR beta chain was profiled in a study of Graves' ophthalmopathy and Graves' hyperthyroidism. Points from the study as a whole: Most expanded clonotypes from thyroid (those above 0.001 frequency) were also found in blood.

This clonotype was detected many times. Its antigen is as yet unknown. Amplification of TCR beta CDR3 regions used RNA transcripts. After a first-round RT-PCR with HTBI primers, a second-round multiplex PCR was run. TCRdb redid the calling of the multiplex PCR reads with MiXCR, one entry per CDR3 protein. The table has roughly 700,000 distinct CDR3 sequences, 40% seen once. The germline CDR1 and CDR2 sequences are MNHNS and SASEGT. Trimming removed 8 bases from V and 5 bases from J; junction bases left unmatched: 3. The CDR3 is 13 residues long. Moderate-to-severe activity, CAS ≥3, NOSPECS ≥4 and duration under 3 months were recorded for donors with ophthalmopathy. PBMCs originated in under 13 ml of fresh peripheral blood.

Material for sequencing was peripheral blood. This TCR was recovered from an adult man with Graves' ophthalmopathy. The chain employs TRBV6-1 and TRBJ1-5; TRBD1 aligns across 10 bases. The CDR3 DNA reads TGTGCCAGCCGGACAGGGGGGCATCAGCCCCAGCATTTT. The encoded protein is CASRTGGHQPQHF.